A single sample is the source of the 23 T cell receptor beta chains below, sequenced in a study of T cells after posttransplantation cyclophosphamide. TCRdb's copy holds only in-frame clones and misses some; the assay was immunoSEQ multiplex PCR. The sample holds about 21,000 clones, 75% to 90% seen once. Controls had myeloablative marrow grafts with methotrexate and calcineurin inhibitor, sampled at 1 year. The source was PBMCs, collected less than 400 days after allogeneic stem cell transplant with calcineurin inhibitor and methotrexate. These receptors were collected from a female patient between 30 and 40 years old who received an allogeneic stem cell transplant from an unrelated donor, was CMV-positive, and had acute and chronic GVHD. Some T cells may be graft donor cells.

On this clone: Relative to the germline gene, one junction end is altered; a read error may explain this. This chain joins TRBV7-7 and TRBJ2-1, with unresolved D. This CDR3 is 13 amino acids long. Germline V gives CDR1 SSHAT, CDR2 FNYEAQ (reference sequence). CDR3 residues: CASSLGPTREQFF. DNA for the CDR3: TGTGCTAGCAGCTTAGGCCCCACGCGGGAGCAGTTCTTC.

The chain links TRBV7-9 to TRBJ2-3, with 7 bases fitting TRBD1. The CDR3 loop spans 15 amino acids. V was clipped by 5 bases and J by 0 bases; unmatched bases: 5. Germline values: CDR1 SEHNR, CDR2 FQNEAQ (reference sequence). CDR3 protein: CASSAGTVSTDTQYF. The CDR3 DNA reads TGTGCCAGCAGCGCAGGGACAGTTAGCACAGATACGCAGTATTTT.

CDR3 coding DNA: TGTGCCAGCAGCACCCCGGCTCGGGATCTCGGTGAGACCCAGTACTTC. Its protein product is CASSTPARDLGETQYF. The chain carries TRBV5-6 and TRBJ2-5, with TRBD2 as a possible D gene (5 bases). This CDR3 has 16 residues. From germline, CDR1 is SGHDT and CDR2 YYEEEE. Trimming left V 4 bases short and J 5 bases short, with 21 bases between.

The chain carries TRBV23-1 and TRBJ1-5; 8 positions match TRBD1. TRBV23-1 belongs to the ORF category, with a function that is uncertain. This CDR3 region has 14 residues. V lost 7 bases to trimming and J lost 6 bases; unmatched junction nucleotides: 8. The CDR3 DNA sequence: TGCGCCAGCACCCGTCCTACAGGGGGTCAGCCCCAGCATTTT. Translation gives CASTRPTGGQPQHF.

The chain links TRBV4-1 to TRBJ2-7; 9 nucleotides match TRBD1. Germline CDR1 and CDR2: MGHRA and YSYEKL. CDR3 length: 16 residues. With 3 bases clipped from V and 5 bases from J, the junction kept 11 bases outside the gene matches. The CDR3: CASSHEPGQGRDEQYF. The DNA of the CDR3 is TGCGCCAGCAGCCATGAACCGGGACAGGGACGGGACGAGCAGTACTTC.

This chain uses TRBV2 with TRBJ1-1; D gene ambiguous. CDR1 is SNHLY, CDR2 FYNNEI, per germline. This CDR3 comprises 11 residues. Trimming shortened V by 7 bases and J by 4 bases, and 7 bases separated the two germline ends. CDR3 coding DNA: TGTGCCAGCAAACGGGGCACTGAAGCTTTCTTT. Amino acid sequence: CASKRGTEAFF.

This chain joins TRBV5-8 and TRBJ2-1; D is possibly TRBD2 (5 bases). This CDR3 contains 16 residues. The germline V and J ends were trimmed by 0 bases and 4 bases, with 14 bases remaining between them. Looked up from germline, CDR1 is SGHTS and CDR2 is YDEGEE. The CDR3 sequence is CASSLGRSGPYNEQFF. The CDR3 bases are TGTGCCAGCAGCTTGGGGAGGTCTGGGCCGTACAATGAGCAGTTCTTC.

The rearrangement uses TRBV9 and TRBJ2-6, with TRBD2 matching over 8 bases. There are 15 residues in the CDR3. Germline values: CDR1 SGDLS, CDR2 YYNGEE. The ends lost 7 bases at V and 4 bases at J; junction bases unmatched: 7. This CDR3 reads CASARGGTGANVLTF. The CDR3 coding sequence is TGTGCCAGCGCCCGGGGGGGTACGGGGGCCAACGTCCTGACTTTC.

This clone showed up just once. The chain is built from TRBV15 and TRBJ2-1, with a weak D call TRBD2 (5 bases). This CDR3 has 15 amino acids. Germline V lookup: CDR1 LNHNV, CDR2 YYDKDF (reference sequence). V was shortened by 5 bases and J by 2 bases, with 13 bases between the two germline ends. The CDR3 reads CATSLAKETYNEQFF. Written as DNA, the CDR3 is TGTGCCACCAGCTTAGCGAAAGAGACCTACAATGAGCAGTTCTTC.

This chain connects TRBV7-9 to TRBJ2-3, with D hard to call. CDR1 SEHNR and CDR2 FQNEAQ come from the germline V gene (reference sequence). This CDR3 is built from 13 residues. Trimming cost V 5 bases and J 1 base, with 7 bases left between them. The DNA for the CDR3 is TGTGCCAGCAGCACACCAGGCACAGATACGCAGTATTTT. Protein: CASSTPGTDTQYF.

This clone was observed once. The chain couples TRBV5-1 to TRBJ2-1, with TRBD2 matching 10 bases. There are 15 residues in the CDR3. V gave up 0 bases and J gave up 14 bases; unmatched junction bases: 11. Germline CDR1 is SGHRS and CDR2 is YFSETQ. CDR3 DNA sequence: TGCGCCAGCAGCTTGGACCTAGCGGGAGTAAATGGGGAGTTCTTC. It yields the protein CASSLDLAGVNGEFF. The entire variable domain, with the rest obtained from reference TRBV5-1 and TRBJ2-1, is as follows: KAGVTQTPRYLIKTRGQQVTLSCSPISGHRSVSWYQQTPGQGLQFLFEYFSETQRNKGNFPGRFSGRQFSNSRSEMNVSTLELGDSALYLCASSLDLAGVNGEFFGPGTRLTVL.

There are a few counts of this clone. V is TRBV4-3 and J is TRBJ1-1; TRBD1 agrees at 9 bases. The J segment lost 2 bases and the V segment lost 0 bases, leaving 4 bases of the junction unmatched. Germline V lookup: CDR1 LGHNA, CDR2 YSLEER. The CDR3 covers 16 residues. The CDR3 region is CASSQDSDRGNTEAFF. CDR3 nucleotide sequence: TGCGCCAGCAGCCAAGACTCGGACAGGGGAAACACTGAAGCTTTCTTT.

The genes are TRBV2 and TRBJ2-6, with D tentatively TRBD1 (5 bases). This CDR3 comprises 15 residues. Looked up from germline, CDR1 is SNHLY and CDR2 is FYNNEI. V was trimmed by 9 bases and J by 0 bases, leaving 12 bases between them. This chain's CDR3 is CARLQGHSGANVLTF. CDR3 coding DNA: TGTGCCAGGCTGCAGGGCCACTCTGGGGCCAACGTCCTGACTTTC.

The chain links TRBV5-5 to TRBJ2-3; TRBD2 matches 13 bases. Germline V lookup: CDR1 SGHKS, CDR2 YYEKEE (reference sequence). The CDR3 is 18 residues long. Trimming at V came to 1 base and at J to 4 bases, leaving 9 bases not matched to a gene. The CDR3 loop reads CASSLYTSGRASSDTQYF. For the CDR3, the DNA is TGTGCCAGCAGCTTGTATACTAGCGGGAGGGCCAGCTCAGATACGCAGTATTTT. The full variable domain, with the rest looked up from reference TRBV5-5 and TRBJ2-3, is DAGVTQSPTHLIKTRGQQVTLRCSPISGHKSVSWYQQVLGQGPQFIFQYYEKEERGRGNFPDRFSARQFPNYSSELNVNALLLGDSALYLCASSLYTSGRASSDTQYFGPGTRLTVL.

CDR3 nucleotides: TGTGCCAGCAGCTTGGCAAGGACAGGGGTCCAGCATGGCTACACCTTC. Its translation is CASSLARTGVQHGYTF. V and J are TRBV7-8 and TRBJ1-2; 9 nucleotides match TRBD1. Per the germline V gene, CDR1 is SGHVS and CDR2 is FQNEAQ. The CDR3 loop spans 16 amino acids. Trimming cost V 3 bases and J 6 bases; bases outside gene matches: 11.

The chain recombines TRBV5-6 with TRBJ1-2; 7 nucleotides agree with TRBD1. This CDR3 has 14 residues. CDR1 is SGHDT, CDR2 YYEEEE, per germline. Trimming took 5 bases from V and 2 from J; bases not matched to a gene: 6. The CDR3 region has the DNA TGTGCCAGCAGAAGTACGGGACAGAACTATGGCTACACCTTC. As protein: CASRSTGQNYGYTF.

V and J are TRBV5-6 and TRBJ1-2, with TRBD1 matching over 8 bases. This CDR3 has 14 amino acids. Trimming cost V 3 bases and J 6 bases; bases outside gene matches: 7. CDR1 is SGHDT, CDR2 YYEEEE, per germline. Here the CDR3 DNA reads TGTGCCAGCAGCTCGATGACAGGGGAAGATGGCTACACCTTC. It is translated as CASSSMTGEDGYTF.

This chain links TRBV25-1 with TRBJ1-6; D is perhaps TRBD1 (5 bases). CDR1 and CDR2 (germline): MGHDK, SYGVNS. V dropped 2 bases and J dropped 6 bases, with 14 bases sitting between them. The CDR3 has 16 residues. The CDR3 sequence: CASSERWGVGNSPLHF. The CDR3 nucleotides are TGTGCCAGCAGTGAACGGTGGGGGGTTGGTAATTCACCCCTCCACTTT.

The chain has TRBV10-3 and TRBJ1-5; D gene ambiguous. The V gene's germline CDR1 is ENHRY and CDR2 SYGVKD. This CDR3 region has 15 residues. V was trimmed by 2 bases and J by 5 bases, leaving 13 bases between them. CDR3 in DNA: TGTGCCATCAGTGAGCGAGGGCCTCTCGATCAGCCCCAGCATTTT. Translated, it gives CAISERGPLDQPQHF.

The chain has TRBV19 and TRBJ1-2, with D possibly being TRBD1 (5 bases). The CDR3 consists of 12 residues. Germline V gives CDR1 LNHDA, CDR2 SQIVND (reference sequence). Deletions cut 7 bases from V and 5 bases from J, with 11 bases between. The CDR3 loop is CASTERGYGYTF. The DNA for the CDR3 is TGTGCCAGTACCGAGCGGGGGTATGGCTACACCTTC.

On this clone itself: A junction end diverges from the germline sequence, so it may reflect a read error. The chain joins TRBV30 to TRBJ2-1, with a weak D call TRBD2 (5 bases). Germline V CDR1 and CDR2: GTSNPN, SVGIG (reference sequence). The CDR3 spans 14 residues. The CDR3 sequence is CAWSSLAPYNGQFF. The CDR3 DNA reads as TGTGCCTGGAGTTCCTTAGCGCCATACAATGGGCAGTTCTTC.

The chain couples TRBV27 to TRBJ1-5; D gene ambiguous. The CDR3 has 16 amino acids. The V end was cut by 3 bases, the J end by 7 bases, with 19 bases between. Germline V lookup: CDR1 MNHEY, CDR2 SMNVEV (reference sequence). Here the CDR3 reads CASSFAPLAAGQPQHF. The CDR3, as DNA: TGTGCCAGCAGTTTCGCCCCGTTGGCGGCGGGGCAGCCCCAGCATTTT.

The V gene is TRBV15, the J gene TRBJ2-7, with 9 bases that match TRBD2. Germline V gene data show CDR1 as LNHNV and CDR2 as YYDKDF (reference sequence). V dropped 5 bases and J dropped 5; count of bases not matched to a gene: 7. The CDR3 sequence is 14 residues long. Here the CDR3 reads CATSGSGSINEQYF. The CDR3 bases are TGTGCCACCAGCGGTAGCGGGAGTATCAACGAGCAGTACTTC.